Presented here are 24 T cell receptor beta chains from one specimen sequenced in a study of blood T cell repertoires in COVID-19. Clones were read by immunoSEQ multiplex PCR, and TCRdb kept only the in-frame ones, dropping some. Here the sample spans about 210,000 clones, 81% being singletons. The specimen sequenced was PBMCs or T cells enriched from blood (not recorded which). Receptors originate from a man aged 40-49 years who had recovered from COVID-19.

This chain joins TRBV5-1 and TRBJ1-4; 8 bases map to TRBD1. The CDR3 has 16 residues. Per germline, CDR1 SGHRS and CDR2 YFSETQ. The J segment lost 3 bases and the V segment lost 6 bases, leaving 10 bases of the junction unmatched. The CDR3 nucleotides are TGCGCCAGCACGTCCGGGACAGGCATATCTAATGAAAAACTGTTTTTT. Protein: CASTSGTGISNEKLFF.

The chain recombines TRBV6-5 with TRBJ2-1; tentatively, D is TRBD1 (6 bases). This CDR3 comprises 16 residues. The germline CDR1 and CDR2 sequences are MNHEY and SVGAGI. Trimming removed 0 bases at V and 10 bases at J, with 19 bases between. The CDR3 loop is CASSYSEGTPRREQFF. DNA for the CDR3: TGTGCCAGCAGTTACTCTGAAGGGACACCGAGAAGGGAGCAGTTCTTC.

The chain carries TRBV7-9 and TRBJ1-5; a possible D gene is TRBD1 (5 bases). The CDR3 length is 14 residues. Germline CDR1 and CDR2: SEHNR and FQNEAQ (reference sequence). Deletions cut 8 bases from V and 0 bases from J, with 11 bases between. The CDR3, as DNA: TGTGCCAGCTCGGGGGGGAATAGCAATCAGCCCCAGCATTTT. Protein: CASSGGNSNQPQHF.

The gene calls are TRBV5-1 and TRBJ1-1; 8 positions agree with TRBD1. With V trimmed by 3 bases and J by 4 bases, 2 bases remained unmatched. The CDR3 runs to 13 residues. Germline-derived CDR1 and CDR2 are SGHRS and YFSETQ. This CDR3 is CASSSGQVTEAFF. DNA for the CDR3: TGCGCCAGCAGCTCGGGACAGGTCACTGAAGCTTTCTTT.

The V and J genes are TRBV6-4 and TRBJ2-3; TRBD2 aligns across 11 bases. Trimming removed 6 bases from V and 1 base from J; junction bases left unmatched: 3. Germline V gives CDR1 MRHNA, CDR2 SNTAGT. This CDR3 is 15 amino acids long. The CDR3 bases are TGTGCCAGCAGAATGACTAGCGGGGGCACAGATACGCAGTATTTT. Translating gives CASRMTSGGTDTQYF.

The chain couples TRBV28 to TRBJ1-5, with unresolved D. This CDR3 has 12 amino acids. CDR1 is MDHEN, CDR2 SYDVKM, per germline. V was trimmed by 2 bases and J by 7 bases, leaving 6 bases between them. In DNA form, the CDR3 reads TGTGCCAGCAGTTTAACCGGGCAGCCCCAGCATTTT. Amino acids: CASSLTGQPQHF.

The V gene is TRBV11-1, the J gene TRBJ2-1; the D is unclear. Germline V lookup: CDR1 SGHAT, CDR2 FQDESV (reference sequence). This CDR3 is built from 15 residues. The V and J ends lost 6 bases and 0 bases respectively, with 12 bases between them. The CDR3 region has the DNA TGTGCCAGCAGGGTTACAGAATTCTCCTACAATGAGCAGTTCTTC. Its protein is CASRVTEFSYNEQFF.

A note on this clone: Mismatch with germline at one junction end may stem from a read error. V usage is TRBV5-1 and J usage is TRBJ1-1; 8 nucleotides match TRBD1. The germline V gene encodes CDR1 SGHRS and CDR2 YFSETQ. This CDR3 has 13 amino acids. The CDR3: CASSRTGNIEAFF. DNA of the CDR3: TGCGCCAGCAGCCGGACAGGGAACATTGAAGCTTTCTTT.

V is TRBV2 and J is TRBJ2-3, with TRBD1 identical over 8 bases. CDR3 length equals 14 residues. CDR1 and CDR2 (germline): SNHLY, FYNNEI. V shed 3 bases, J shed 2 bases, and the junction held 1 base outside the gene matches. The CDR3 region is CASSDQGATDTQYF. The CDR3 DNA is TGTGCCAGCAGTGATCAGGGGGCCACAGATACGCAGTATTTT.

The V gene is TRBV6-5, the J gene TRBJ2-2; weak D call: TRBD2 (7 bases). The CDR3 has 16 residues. The germline V and J ends were trimmed by 2 bases and 6 bases, with 16 bases remaining between them. Germline V CDR1 and CDR2: MNHEY, SVGAGI. Here the CDR3 DNA reads TGTGCCAGCAGTTACCAAACCCGGGGGGCGGCCGGGGAGCTGTTTTTT. It encodes CASSYQTRGAAGELFF.

The V gene is TRBV5-1, the J gene TRBJ1-2; 7 positions match TRBD1. The CDR3 spans 17 residues. Germline trimming cut 0 bases from V and 7 bases from J; bases unmatched to any gene: 15. The germline CDR1 and CDR2 sequences are SGHRS and YFSETQ. This chain's CDR3 is CASSLAGTRGQLGGYTF. The CDR3 DNA is TGCGCCAGCAGCTTGGCGGGGACGAGGGGGCAACTAGGTGGCTACACCTTC.

The table lists this clone with a count of one. The V and J genes are TRBV19 and TRBJ2-2; D is ambiguous. There are 16 residues in the CDR3. Germline CDR1 is LNHDA and CDR2 is SQIVND (reference sequence). The V end was cut by 3 bases, the J end by 1 base, with 12 bases between. CDR3 DNA sequence: TGTGCCAGTAGTATGGGTAGCCTTCTGAACACCGGGGAGCTGTTTTTT. Its protein product is CASSMGSLLNTGELFF.

V gene TRBV2 combines with J gene TRBJ2-1; TRBD2 might be the D (6 bases). CDR1 and CDR2 (germline): SNHLY, FYNNEI. The CDR3 runs to 12 residues. Trimming left V 9 bases short and J 6 bases short, with 12 bases between. CDR3 residues: CASQKAGNEQFF. In DNA form, the CDR3 reads TGTGCCAGTCAGAAAGCGGGCAATGAGCAGTTCTTC.

This chain joins TRBV10-3 and TRBJ2-7; 11 bases line up with TRBD1. The CDR3 loop spans 15 amino acids. V was clipped by 6 bases and J by 5 bases; unmatched bases: 9. Germline loops: CDR1 ENHRY, CDR2 SYGVKD. The CDR3 sequence: CAISAGQGAVNEQYF. For the CDR3, the DNA is TGTGCCATCAGCGCTGGACAGGGGGCTGTCAACGAGCAGTACTTC.

The rearrangement links TRBV6-5 to TRBJ2-4; D not resolved. This CDR3 has 14 amino acids. V dropped 0 bases and J dropped 2 bases, with 5 bases sitting between them. Germline CDR1 is MNHEY and CDR2 is SVGAGI. The CDR3 bases are TGTGCCAGCAGTTACTCGAACACCAAAAACATTCAGTACTTC. It translates to CASSYSNTKNIQYF.

This clone has a handful of counts. The V gene is TRBV19, the J gene TRBJ1-2; maybe TRBD1 (5 bases). Germline V CDR1 and CDR2: LNHDA, SQIVND (reference sequence). V gave up 3 bases and J gave up 4 bases, with 9 bases separating them. This CDR3 contains 13 residues. For the CDR3, the DNA is TGTGCCAGTAGTATTCGTACAGGCTATGGCTACACCTTC. Translating gives CASSIRTGYGYTF.

The chain combines TRBV30 with TRBJ1-2; TRBD1 agrees at 7 bases. In germline, CDR1 is GTSNPN, CDR2 SVGIG (reference sequence). J lost 4 bases, V lost 2 bases, and 1 base had no gene match. The CDR3 is made up of 12 amino acids. The CDR3: CAWSRDSYGYTF. For the CDR3, the DNA is TGTGCCTGGAGTCGGGACAGCTATGGCTACACCTTC.

The rearrangement links TRBV3-1 (or the pseudogene TRBV3-2) to TRBJ1-1, with TRBD1 identical over 8 bases. V shed 2 bases and J 3 bases; nucleotides not matched to a gene: 5. Germline CDR1 is LGHDT and CDR2 is YNNKEL (reference sequence). The CDR3 is 15 amino acids. The CDR3 here is CASSQLTTGDTEAFF. In DNA, the CDR3 is TGTGCCAGCAGCCAACTGACGACAGGGGACACTGAAGCTTTCTTT.

The rearrangement uses TRBV7-2 and TRBJ1-1, with 7 bases aligning to TRBD1. The junction had 6 bases not matched to a gene; V was cut back by 4 bases and J by 10 bases. The CDR3 is 12 residues long. Per germline, CDR1 SGHTA and CDR2 FQGNSA. DNA of the CDR3: TGTGCCAGCAGCTCCCGGACAGGACGAGCTTTCTTT. Protein sequence: CASSSRTGRAFF.

The chain couples TRBV4-1 to TRBJ1-2; tentative D call: TRBD1 (6 bases). This CDR3 region has 18 residues. CDR1 is MGHRA, CDR2 YSYEKL, per germline. Trimming took off 1 base at V and 5 bases at J, with 23 bases between the two ends. CDR3 protein: CASSQGFYAAGELYGYTF. CDR3 DNA: TGCGCCAGCAGCCAAGGATTTTATGCGGCAGGGGAATTATATGGCTACACCTTC.

V and J are TRBV5-6 and TRBJ2-1; 7 bases align to TRBD1. The germline V gene encodes CDR1 SGHDT and CDR2 YYEEEE. The CDR3 runs to 14 residues. Trimming removed 5 bases from V and 5 bases from J; junction bases left unmatched: 7. The CDR3 DNA reads as TGTGCCAGCAGTGGGACAGATGCCCACAATGAGCAGTTCTTC. Translated: CASSGTDAHNEQFF.

This rearrangement joins TRBV19 to TRBJ1-2; D gene ambiguous. Trimming pared 5 bases from V and 2 bases from J, leaving 15 bases between. Germline lookup yields CDR1 LNHDA and CDR2 SQIVND (reference sequence). This CDR3 has 15 residues. CDR3 sequence reads: CASSGPGRGNYGYTF. The DNA of the CDR3 is TGTGCCAGTAGTGGACCCGGACGGGGAAACTATGGCTACACCTTC.

The chain uses TRBV18 and TRBJ1-1; maybe TRBD1 (5 bases). Trimming took 3 bases from V and 8 from J, leaving 10 bases between them. This CDR3 contains 12 residues. The germline gives CDR1 KGHSH, CDR2 LQKENI. In nucleotides, the CDR3 is TGTGCCAGCTCACCGGGGGGAAAGGAAGCTTTCTTT. It encodes CASSPGGKEAFF.

This chain connects TRBV7-9 to TRBJ1-1; D is undetermined. The CDR3 length is 14 residues. Trimming pared 2 bases from V and 2 bases from J, leaving 9 bases between. The V gene's germline CDR1 is SEHNR and CDR2 FQNEAQ (reference sequence). Here the CDR3 reads CASSLNAGNTEAFF. CDR3 sequence (DNA): TGTGCCAGCAGCTTAAATGCGGGTAACACTGAAGCTTTCTTT.